This T cell receptor (beta chain) appears in the sequencing data of a study of cytomegalovirus exposure and HLA in healthy donors (dated by TCRdb to about 2017). Turning to the overall study: In an earlier analysis of under 750 of the donors, less than 350 Gb of sequence data and some 120 million unique TCR beta sequences from 180 million or so T cells were reported. Four to six DR-DQ haplotypes were handled as single units for association and clustering, since linkage in the cohort was strong. Besides the first cohort of 666 subjects, a separate validation cohort made up of 120 different subjects was used. An earlier analysis of about 620 of the donors applied high-throughput TCR beta sequencing to assess whether each TCR beta V gene segment acted as functional or pseudogenic. The study aimed to test whether signatures of past pathogen exposure could be identified by cataloging public T cell receptors. Donor age, sex, ethnicity and CMV serostatus were compiled together with the repertoire data. Every discovery cohort repertoire had been produced on one sequencing platform. The later analysis used no new phenotypic data to find candidate immune exposures, relying instead on TCR beta sequences and their occurrence across donors. The genetic ancestry cluster associated with self-reported Caucasian donors included roughly four fifths of the roughly 390 genotyped donors. Class I and class II HLA loci were covered by the typing at four-digit resolution. The number of donors typed differed by locus, with 629-630 for A, B, C, DRB1 and DQB1, around 520 for DQA1, 606 for DPA1, and roughly 450 for DPB1. The study combined high-throughput TCR immunosequencing, statistical association of individual TCRs with disease status, and machine learning to predict cytomegalovirus infection status. In a later analysis, previously published TCR beta repertoires from several hundred donors were re-analyzed and high-resolution HLA genotyping was added so that TCR occurrence patterns could be studied. About 330 gigabases of sequencing data and around 85 million unique TCR sequences made up an early release that covered approximately 650 HLA-typed donors. Using immunosequencing, the study profiled T cell repertoires from fewer than 700 subjects and related those repertoires to cytomegalovirus serostatus. A later genetic analysis took genome-wide SNP genotypes for about 60% of the roughly 670 donors and used that subset as a discovery cohort. Across some 400 genotyped donors of the cohort, an average of 235,054 unique TCR beta nucleotide sequences per donor were sequenced, and 15% to 20% of those sequences were non-productive. Summary of the overall study and its limitations: Because HLA typing was unavailable for some donors at each locus, only the typed subset was used in association tests. Roughly 17 rarely observed V segments, including chromosome 9 orphons, were excluded from the earlier analysis of some 590 of the donors because counts were too low. A cluster of highly shared sequence variants was judged likely to be a technical artifact of the sequencing pipeline. For the cohort, immune exposure information was limited to CMV serostatus. At a false discovery rate of 0.05, a later analysis linked under 20,000 TCR beta sequences to specific HLA alleles. Cytomegalovirus status was reported to be diagnosed by the classifier with high specificity and sensitivity in both the original and validation cohorts. A later analysis found that TCR association rates varied across HLA loci, with DRB1 alleles showing the most associated TCRs and HLA-C alleles the fewest. In a later genetic analysis, fewer N-insertions in productive TCRs were reported among donors in an Asian-associated ancestry cluster than the roughly 640-donor mean. A later analysis reported that several top co-occurrence clusters appeared linked to parvovirus B19, influenza, CMV and Epstein-Barr virus. It was suggested by the authors that the approach could potentially be generalized to other disease states and immunological phenotypes. A further reported finding was that TCR beta sequences accurately predicted the HLA-A and HLA-B alleles for most subjects in the first cohort. A few of the identified cytomegalovirus-associated TCR beta chains were confirmed in vitro to be specific for cytomegalovirus antigens. Linkage disequilibrium might explain the correlated functional status among segregating V segments, but an unknown experimental factor could not be excluded. When HLA alleles, especially DR and DQ, strongly co-occurred, attributing TCR associations to individual alleles was difficult. In a later analysis, most CMV-associated TCR beta chains were found to appear HLA-restricted, with HLA associations seemingly driven largely by CMV exposure. Most TCR sequences were observed very rarely across donors, whereas some public TCRs were present in many individuals. The cohort was sequenced for TCR beta chains only, and without alpha or paired-chain data the features that could be detected were limited. The 87-base-pair reads could not distinguish some IMGT-functional V segments, including TRBV6-2 and TRBV6-3, so those segments were excluded. Compared with equally common non-associated chains, HLA-associated TCR beta chains in a later analysis were more clonally expanded and had lower generation probabilities. An earlier analysis of around 600 of the donors showed that most TCR beta V segments appeared in productive rearrangements either about 87% or about 30% of the time, which broadly matched IMGT annotations. The presence/absence analyses assumed that sequencing depth was roughly uniform across donors, and that assumption may not be true. The study gave a list of around 170 TCR beta chains associated with cytomegalovirus. V-gene and J-gene trimming of TCR beta chains was associated with a missense DCLRE1C variant in a later genetic analysis, and the association was replicated in an independent cohort.

Comment on this clone: Its antigen remains undetermined. Per-base quality was not reported, and no clone a single base away is much larger than it.

V drops 4 bases and J drops 1 base, leaving 11 bases in between. According to the germline V gene, CDR1 reads SGDLS and CDR2 reads YYNGEE. The CDR3 numbers 14 residues from cysteine through phenylalanine. This entry keeps only the CDR3 DNA: 42 bases, framed from base 1. The cohort was made up of 666 healthy bone marrow donors. All cohort members were sampled while nominally healthy, although unrecorded immune exposures were likely present. The donor was CMV seropositive and belonged to the group of 250 to 300 seropositive cohort members. Each donor provided a peripheral blood sample, and peripheral blood mononuclear cells were used for TCR beta sequencing. The Qiagen DNeasy Blood Extraction Kit was used to extract genomic DNA from the blood cell samples. Libraries were constructed by the immunoSEQ multiplex PCR assay. For the multiplex PCR, a mixture combining 60 forward primers for TCR Vbeta segments and 13 reverse primers for TCR Jbeta segments was used. The CDR3 region of rearranged TCR beta genes was amplified from genomic DNA by a multiplex PCR assay. Amplified TCR beta libraries were sequenced as 87-base-pair reads on the Illumina HiSeq System. The authors' pipeline ran thus. Across the 500 to 850 repertoires, a later analysis counted some 80 million unique TCR beta chains, around 11 million of which were shared by at least two donors. A nearest-neighbor algorithm error-corrected the raw reads and collapsed the reads into unique sequences, merging closely related sequences to remove PCR and sequencing errors. CDR3 sequences were aligned to IMGT reference sequences to assign V, D and J gene segments. For a sequence to be retained, at least a six-nucleotide match to both a V gene segment and a J gene segment was required. A rearrangement counted as productive if the CDR3 had no stop codons and remained in frame with V and J, and every other rearrangement counted as non-productive. Following IMGT convention, CDR3 was defined as the stretch from the second conserved V-encoded cysteine to the conserved J-encoded phenylalanine. The earlier analysis of 500 to 600 of the donors excluded sequences that lacked an unambiguous match to a single V gene segment. An earlier analysis of 500 to 700 of the donors classified V segments as functional when productive rearrangements were above 56.7% and as segregating when the standard deviation between donors was above 5%. To diagnose cytomegalovirus status from the catalog of TCR beta chain sequences, a statistical classification framework was built. In a later analysis, V and J genes were assigned by comparing TCR nucleotide sequences against IMGT/GENE-DB human TR gene sequences. A later analysis assigned CDR3 sequences and most-parsimonious VDJ recombination scenarios with the TCRdist pipeline. In a later analysis, each TCR beta chain was defined by its CDR3 amino acid sequence together with its V-gene family, and reads lacking a unique V-gene family were excluded. In a later analysis, fewer than 600 highly shared, low-generation-probability nucleotide sequences were removed to address suspected cross-contamination and a sequencing artifact. In a later analysis, a clonal expansion index was calculated for each public chain from normalized within-repertoire ranks of inferred template counts. A later analysis computed generation probabilities with a VDJ recombination model fitted to out-of-frame rearrangements, and checked the results against IGoR. In a later analysis, hypergeometric tests were used to score TCR-TCR, TCR-HLA and TCR-CMV co-occurrence, with a repertoire-size bias correction applied to TCR pairs. False discovery rates were estimated in a later analysis by permuting HLA or CMV assignments 20 times. In a later analysis, co-occurring TCRs were grouped with DBSCAN, and TCRdist sequence similarity was added when clustering was performed within HLA-allele-positive subsets. For co-occurrence clustering, repertoires with fewer than 30,000 or more than 120,000 public chains were excluded, along with roughly 5 repertoires with anomalous nucleotide sharing. TCRdb re-hosts the immuneACCESS table, in-frame sequences only. Its copies lack some clones; in the studies checked, an unresolved V gene accounts for under half of them, and the cause for the rest is not known. That table furnishes V, J and clone size, whereas the DNA furnished D and trimming. The table for this sample lists fewer than 110,000 clones; approximately 79% of them were counted only once. The ten largest account for around 15% of the sample.

The chain is assembled from TRBV9 and TRBJ2-5; a tentative D call is TRBD2 (5 bases match). Sequences were obtained from PBMCs. The receptor was isolated from a woman aged 35 to 49 in good health and CMV-seropositive. The nucleotide sequence is TGTGCCAGCAGCCCGAGGGATCGCCAAGAGACCCAGTACTTC. Translated, it reads CASSPRDRQETQYF. Beyond the CDR3, the reference TRBV9 and TRBJ2-5 genes provide the residues; the full variable domain reads: DSGVTQTPKHLITATGQRVTLRCSPRSGDLSVYWYQQSLDQGLQFLIQYYNGEERAKGNILERFSAQQFPDLHSELNLSSLELGDSALYFCASSPRDRQETQYFGPGTRLLVL.